This T cell receptor (beta chain) was profiled in a study of T cell repertoires in cytomegalovirus infection. Overall study: Recently identified HLA-C-restricted CMV epitopes and well-studied HLA-B-restricted CMV epitopes were used by the study. CMV infection together with matching HLA type was indicated by public TCR beta signatures.

Concerning this clonotype itself: Its antigen remains unidentified.

TCRdb reprocessed the reads via MiXCR and lists one record per CDR3 protein. In the table there are approximately 590,000 distinct CDR3 sequences, just under 40% of which are singletons. This CDR3 spans 20 amino acids. The V and J ends lost 4 bases and 5 bases, in that order; junction bases with no gene match: 25. CDR1 and CDR2 from the germline V gene are SGHDN and FVKESK. Study results and caveats: CMV-specific HLA-C-restricted TCR beta clonotypes dominated the ex vivo response.

The chain is built from TRBV14 and TRBJ1-2, with 7 bases that match TRBD1. The TCR sequence derives from a human donor in good health (CMV status not recorded). Some clones in this sample may be carry-over from other donors' samples. Sequenced here: cultured PBMCs, sampled from culture after CMV antigen stimulation. The CDR3 DNA reads as TGTGCCAGCAGCCTCCTATCACAGGCGGCAGGGGGAATCCCAATTTATGGCTACACCTTC. Translation: CASSLLSQAAGGIPIYGYTF.